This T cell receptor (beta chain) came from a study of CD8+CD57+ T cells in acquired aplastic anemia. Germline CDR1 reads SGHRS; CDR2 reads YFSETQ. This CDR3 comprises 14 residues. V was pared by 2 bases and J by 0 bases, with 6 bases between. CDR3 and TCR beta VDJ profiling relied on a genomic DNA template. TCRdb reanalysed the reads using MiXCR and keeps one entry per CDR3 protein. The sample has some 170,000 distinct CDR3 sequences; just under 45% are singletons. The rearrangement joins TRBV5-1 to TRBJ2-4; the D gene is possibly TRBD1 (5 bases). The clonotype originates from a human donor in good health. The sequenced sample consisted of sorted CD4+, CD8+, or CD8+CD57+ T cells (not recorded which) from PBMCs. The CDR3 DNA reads TGCGCCAGCAGCTTAGGGGCAGCCAAAAACATTCAGTACTTC. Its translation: CASSLGAAKNIQYF.